A single sample gave rise to the 11 T cell receptor beta chains below, sequenced in a study of blood T cell repertoires in COVID-19. Profiling relied on immunoSEQ multiplex PCR, and the TCRdb table lists in-frame clones only, not all of them. The repertoire has 130,000 to 150,000 clones, 80% to 90% of them found once; the top ten carry more than 4%. Material: peripheral blood. These receptors came from a woman aged 35 to 49 with acute or convalescent COVID-19.

The chain is built from TRBV2 and TRBJ2-2; perhaps TRBD1 as D (5 bases). The V gene's germline CDR1 is SNHLY and CDR2 FYNNEI. The V and J ends lost 8 bases and 6 bases respectively, with 16 bases between them. The CDR3 covers 14 residues. The CDR3 DNA sequence: TGTGCCAGCGGCAAAACAGGACGGGCCGGGGAGCTGTTTTTT. Its translation is CASGKTGRAGELFF.

This chain links TRBV28 with TRBJ2-3, with TRBD2 matching 8 bases. This CDR3 region has 15 residues. V gave up 5 bases and J gave up 0 bases; unmatched junction bases: 4. From germline, CDR1 is MDHEN and CDR2 SYDVKM. The CDR3 sequence is CASSVTSGSTDTQYF. CDR3 DNA sequence: TGTGCCAGCAGTGTAACTAGCGGTAGCACAGATACGCAGTATTTT.

The rearrangement uses TRBV5-1 and TRBJ1-2, with unresolved D. Germline V gene lookup returns CDR1 SGHRS and CDR2 YFSETQ. V was shortened by 2 bases and J by 6 bases, with 20 bases between the two germline ends. This CDR3 is 16 amino acids long. This chain's CDR3 is CASSLTLTLTPNGYTF. DNA for the CDR3: TGCGCCAGCAGCTTAACCCTAACCCTAACCCCAAATGGCTACACCTTC.

The chain employs TRBV6-5 and TRBJ1-2; TRBD1 agrees at 10 bases. This CDR3 region has 14 residues. Trimming at V came to 6 bases and at J to 8 bases, leaving 9 bases not matched to a gene. CDR1 is MNHEY and CDR2 is SVGAGI in the germline V gene. CDR3 in amino acids: CASRSGTGAGGYTF. CDR3 DNA sequence: TGTGCCAGCAGGTCCGGGACAGGGGCCGGAGGCTACACCTTC.

This clone was recorded once. The rearrangement joins TRBV9 to TRBJ2-5, with 8 bases matching TRBD2. The CDR3 has 18 residues. The germline V gene has CDR1 SGDLS and CDR2 YYNGEE. After removal of 3 bases from V and 6 bases from J, the junction contained 19 bases not matched to a gene. The CDR3 DNA reads as TGTGCCAGCAGCGGCCCGGCGGGGGGTAGCGGGGTTCAGCAGACCCAGTACTTC. It encodes CASSGPAGGSGVQQTQYF. The full variable domain, in which reference TRBV9 and TRBJ2-5 provide the parts outside the CDR3, is DSGVTQTPKHLITATGQRVTLRCSPRSGDLSVYWYQQSLDQGLQFLIQYYNGEERAKGNILERFSAQQFPDLHSELNLSSLELGDSALYFCASSGPAGGSGVQQTQYFGPGTRLLVL.

CDR3 DNA: TGTGCCAGCAGTGGTCGGACAGTGTCTCCCTATGGCTACACCTTC. It translates to CASSGRTVSPYGYTF. The chain links TRBV28 to TRBJ1-2; perhaps TRBD1 as D (6 bases). The V end lost 5 bases, the J end lost 4 bases, and 17 bases lay between the germline ends. CDR1 and CDR2 from the germline V gene are MDHEN and SYDVKM. There are 15 residues in the CDR3.

The chain is built from TRBV10-3 and TRBJ2-2; D call uncertain. The ends were cut back, 8 bases at V and 0 bases at J, with 10 bases in the middle. CDR1 is ENHRY and CDR2 is SYGVKD in the germline V gene. The CDR3 has 14 amino acids. The CDR3, as DNA: TGTGCCATCGCCGACGGGTCGAACACCGGGGAGCTGTTTTTT. It codes for CAIADGSNTGELFF.

The CDR3 sequence: CSVEGVSGLDTEAFF. CDR3 DNA: TGCAGCGTTGAAGGGGTGTCAGGACTAGACACTGAAGCTTTCTTT. The gene calls are TRBV29-1 and TRBJ1-1; no clear D. Per the germline V gene, CDR1 is SQVTM and CDR2 is ANQGSEA. The CDR3 is made up of 15 amino acids. V was clipped by 1 base and J by 3 bases, with 15 bases between them.

The chain joins TRBV25-1 to TRBJ1-5, with D uncertain. The CDR3 sequence is 13 residues long. V dropped 4 bases and J dropped 10 bases, with 14 bases sitting between them. The germline CDR1 and CDR2 sequences are MGHDK and SYGVNS. CDR3 nucleotide sequence: TGTGCCAGCAGTGGGAAACTATCCGAACCCCAGCATTTT. Encoded protein: CASSGKLSEPQHF. Variable domain in full (rest from reference TRBV25-1 and TRBJ1-5): EADIYQTPRYLVIGTGKKITLECSQTMGHDKMYWYQQDPGMELHLIHYSYGVNSTEKGDLSSESTVSRIRTEHFPLTLESARPSHTSQYLCASSGKLSEPQHFGDGTRLSIL.

This chain links TRBV7-2 with TRBJ1-1; D is possibly TRBD1 (5 bases). This CDR3 has 12 amino acids. V lost 0 bases to trimming and J lost 8 bases, with 7 bases between them. From germline, CDR1 is SGHTA and CDR2 FQGNSA. DNA of the CDR3: TGTGCCAGCAGCTTAGCGCCAGGGGAAGCTTTCTTT. The encoded protein is CASSLAPGEAFF.

V usage is TRBV4-1 and J usage is TRBJ1-2; no clear D. The V end lost 2 bases, the J end lost 8 bases, and 18 bases lay between the germline ends. The germline V gene encodes CDR1 MGHRA and CDR2 YSYEKL. The CDR3 is 15 residues long. CDR3: CASSQSYAVGLGYTF. The DNA of the CDR3 is TGCGCCAGCAGCCAAAGTTACGCAGTTGGGCTCGGCTACACCTTC.